These T cell receptor beta chains were read from a single sample in a study of T cells in Graves' hyperthyroidism and ophthalmopathy. From the multiplex PCR reads, TCRdb called clonotypes with MiXCR, one entry per CDR3 protein. The sample carries 550,000 to 800,000 distinct CDR3 sequences, about 18% recorded once. The sequenced material came from blood. The source is a man in his fifties or sixties with Graves' hyperthyroidism. CDR3s include the opening cysteine and the closing phenylalanine or tryptophan. The order of the fields is CDR3 DNA, CDR3 protein, D gene, J gene, clone size, V gene. A D gene is named only where the DNA matches it firmly. Clone size, where shown, is once, few, many, or a class for clones that have expanded.

CDR3nt: TGTGCCAGCAGTTTTGGACAGTTCGGAAACACCATATATTTT
CDR3aa: CASSFGQFGNTIYF
d_gene: NA
j_gene: TRBJ1-3
abundance: many
v_gene: TRBV28

CDR3nt: TGTGCCAGCCTCAGAAACGCACAAGAGACCCAGTACTTC
CDR3aa: CASLRNAQETQYF
d_gene: NA
j_gene: TRBJ2-5
abundance: many
v_gene: TRBV2

CDR3nt: TGTGCCAGCAGTTCCAACCACAGGGCCTCCTACGAGCAGTACTTC
CDR3aa: CASSSNHRASYEQYF
d_gene: NA
j_gene: TRBJ2-7
abundance: many
v_gene: TRBV12-3/TRBV12-4

CDR3nt: TGTGCCAGCAGCGTAGGGCGGATGAACTATGGCTACACCTTC
CDR3aa: CASSVGRMNYGYTF
d_gene: NA
j_gene: TRBJ1-2
abundance: many
v_gene: TRBV9

CDR3nt: TGTGCCAGCAGTCCTACCTCGGGCCAGAGATACGAGCAGTACTTC
CDR3aa: CASSPTSGQRYEQYF
d_gene: NA
j_gene: TRBJ2-7
abundance: many
v_gene: TRBV28

CDR3nt: TGTGCCAGTACCCCACTAGCATCGGGGGGCAATGAGCAGTTCTTC
CDR3aa: CASTPLASGGNEQFF
d_gene: TRBD2
j_gene: TRBJ2-1
abundance: NA
v_gene: TRBV19

CDR3nt: TGTGCCAGCAGTGTATTGGTGGTGAACACTGAAGCTTTCTTT
CDR3aa: CASSVLVVNTEAFF
d_gene: NA
j_gene: TRBJ1-1
abundance: many
v_gene: TRBV2

CDR3nt: TGTGCCAGCAGTGCCAACTCGGACAGCATCTTTAATGGCTACACCTTC
CDR3aa: CASSANSDSIFNGYTF
d_gene: NA
j_gene: TRBJ1-2
abundance: few
v_gene: TRBV27

CDR3nt: TGCGCCAGCTCCAGGACGGATACGGCAGAGACCCAGTACTTC
CDR3aa: CASSRTDTAETQYF
d_gene: NA
j_gene: TRBJ2-5
abundance: few
v_gene: TRBV5-1

CDR3nt: TGTGCCAGCAGTAGTACCAGGGGTTTCTACAATGAGCAGTTCTTC
CDR3aa: CASSSTRGFYNEQFF
d_gene: NA
j_gene: TRBJ2-1
abundance: NA
v_gene: TRBV6-2/TRBV6-3

CDR3nt: TGTGCCACCACCTTGGACGGGGGAGTCGCCTACGAGCAGTACTTC
CDR3aa: CATTLDGGVAYEQYF
d_gene: NA
j_gene: TRBJ2-7
abundance: NA
v_gene: TRBV24-1

CDR3nt: TGTGCCATCAGCGTAGCGGGACTTGCAGATACGCAGTATTTT
CDR3aa: CAISVAGLADTQYF
d_gene: TRBD2
j_gene: TRBJ2-3
abundance: many
v_gene: TRBV10-3

CDR3nt: TGTGCCAGCAGCCAGGGACCGTTCCTGTTCTTC
CDR3aa: CASSQGPFLFF
d_gene: NA
j_gene: TRBJ2-1
abundance: many
v_gene: TRBV12-3/TRBV12-4

CDR3nt: TGTGCCAGCATTTCCTTCGGGACACGAAACTACAATGAGCAGTTCTTC
CDR3aa: CASISFGTRNYNEQFF
d_gene: NA
j_gene: TRBJ2-1
abundance: many
v_gene: TRBV12-3/TRBV12-4

CDR3nt: TGCAGTGCTACCAACAGGGGGTGGTACTACAATGAGCAGTTCTTC
CDR3aa: CSATNRGWYYNEQFF
d_gene: TRBD1
j_gene: TRBJ2-1
abundance: many
v_gene: TRBV20-1

CDR3nt: TGCGCCAGCAGCTTGTCAGGACAGGAACAAGAGACCCAGTACTTC
CDR3aa: CASSLSGQEQETQYF
d_gene: TRBD1
j_gene: TRBJ2-5
abundance: few
v_gene: TRBV5-1